The 13 T cell receptor beta chains given below trace back to one sample, sequenced in a study of blood T cell repertoires in COVID-19. The data were produced by immunoSEQ multiplex PCR, yet TCRdb's version contains in-frame clones alone and is incomplete. This table has roughly 140,000 clones, 84% appearing once. Sequencing used peripheral blood. The receptors here all came from a human donor in a cohort sampled during active COVID-19.

Note on this clone: This specimen includes other DNA sequences encoding the same CDR3. The chain joins TRBV5-1 to TRBJ1-6, with 7 bases that match TRBD1. The trim removed 0 bases at V and 0 bases at J, leaving 3 bases unmatched. CDR3 length equals 17 residues. Germline assignment: CDR1 SGHRS and CDR2 YFSETQ. CDR3 in DNA: TGCGCCAGCAGCTTGGGACAGGGCAGCTCCTATAATTCACCCCTCCACTTT. Its protein product is CASSLGQGSSYNSPLHF.

The rearrangement uses TRBV5-1 and TRBJ2-1; 8 bases fit TRBD2. V was clipped by 2 bases and J by 8 bases; unmatched bases: 3. Germline CDR1 is SGHRS and CDR2 is YFSETQ. The CDR3 runs 13 residues. The CDR3: CASSFRSGDEQFF. CDR3 sequence (DNA): TGCGCCAGCAGCTTCCGTAGCGGGGATGAGCAGTTCTTC.

The chain is built from TRBV7-9 and TRBJ2-5; possible D gene TRBD1, 6 bases. The ends were cut back, 1 base at V and 5 bases at J, with 17 bases in the middle. This CDR3 has 16 amino acids. Germline assignment: CDR1 SEHNR and CDR2 FQNEAQ (reference sequence). CDR3 sequence reads: CASSLGGDIYAETQYF. CDR3 nucleotides: TGTGCCAGCAGCTTAGGAGGGGACATCTATGCGGAGACCCAGTACTTC. Full variable domain (missing parts from reference TRBV7-9 and TRBJ2-5): DTGVSQNPRHKITKRGQNVTFRCDPISEHNRLYWYRQTLGQGPEFLTYFQNEAQLEKSRLLSDRFSAERPKGSFSTLEIQRTEQGDSAMYLCASSLGGDIYAETQYFGPGTRLLVL.

The CDR3 DNA reads TGTGCCAGCACCCCCCCGGGGGCCAACGTCCTGACTTTC. It is translated as CASTPPGANVLTF. The chain links TRBV5-4 to TRBJ2-6; D call uncertain. CDR3 length equals 13 residues. Germline V gene data show CDR1 as SGHNT and CDR2 as YYREEE (reference sequence). Trimming removed 6 bases at V and 4 bases at J, with 8 bases between.

The chain employs TRBV19 and TRBJ2-3; TRBD1 agrees at 7 bases. Germline V CDR1 and CDR2: LNHDA, SQIVND (reference sequence). CDR3 length equals 14 residues. V lost 5 bases and J lost 4; bases outside the gene matches: 6. CDR3 sequence: CASSGPTGADTQYF. CDR3 nucleotides: TGTGCCAGTAGTGGGCCCACAGGGGCAGATACGCAGTATTTT.

This clone was detected only once. The CDR3 region has the DNA TGTGCCAGCAGACTCACTAGCGGGGGGTTCACAGATACGCAGTATTTT. It yields the protein CASRLTSGGFTDTQYF. This chain connects TRBV6-6 to TRBJ2-3, with TRBD2 identical over 12 bases. The V gene end was trimmed by 6 bases and the J gene end by 2 bases; junction bases not matched to a gene: 6. Germline V gene data show CDR1 as MNHNY and CDR2 as SVGAGI (reference sequence). The CDR3 is made up of 16 amino acids.

The chain couples TRBV2 to TRBJ1-5; the D gene is possibly TRBD1 (5 bases). The length of the CDR3 is 13 residues. The V gene lost 8 bases and the J gene lost 2 bases, with 10 bases spanning the gap. Germline V gives CDR1 SNHLY, CDR2 FYNNEI. The CDR3 coding sequence is TGTGCCAGCGGGGGGACTGGCAATCAGCCCCAGCATTTT. Translating gives CASGGTGNQPQHF.

The chain joins TRBV28 to TRBJ1-3, with D maybe TRBD1 (5 bases). Germline V CDR1 and CDR2: MDHEN, SYDVKM. V lost 6 bases, J lost 4 bases, and 13 bases lay in between. CDR3 size: 14 residues. The CDR3 sequence is CASSQGLGGNTIYF. As DNA, the CDR3 is TGTGCCAGCAGCCAGGGTCTGGGGGGAAACACCATATATTTT.

The rearrangement links TRBV19 to TRBJ1-4; 10 bases line up with TRBD1. Looked up from germline, CDR1 is LNHDA and CDR2 is SQIVND (reference sequence). The CDR3 has 15 residues. V lost 6 bases to trimming and J lost 8 bases; unmatched junction nucleotides: 9. CDR3 loop: CASRMGGTGVEKLFF. The CDR3, as DNA: TGTGCCAGTAGGATGGGTGGGACAGGGGTCGAAAAACTGTTTTTT.

The J gene is TRBJ2-3, the V gene TRBV15; 7 positions agree with TRBD2. Germline lookup yields CDR1 LNHNV and CDR2 YYDKDF (reference sequence). This CDR3 has 16 amino acids. V gave up 1 base and J gave up 0 bases; unmatched junction bases: 4. The CDR3 coding sequence is TGTGCCACCAGCAGAGGCAGCGGGGTAAGCACAGATACGCAGTATTTT. Its translation: CATSRGSGVSTDTQYF.

CDR3 loop: CASSLVGGAYNEQFF. In DNA, the CDR3 is TGCGCCAGCAGCTTGGTCGGGGGGGCCTACAATGAGCAGTTCTTC. The V call is TRBV5-1, the J call TRBJ2-1, with TRBD2 identical over 8 bases. From germline, CDR1 is SGHRS and CDR2 YFSETQ. V gave up 0 bases and J gave up 2 bases; unmatched junction bases: 1. This CDR3 contains 15 residues.

V is TRBV15 and J is TRBJ2-1; TRBD1 matches at 8 bases. V was pared by 5 bases and J by 3 bases, with 12 bases of the junction left unmatched. The CDR3 runs to 17 residues. Per germline, CDR1 LNHNV and CDR2 YYDKDF (reference sequence). The CDR3 sequence: CATSGTSPDRVYNEQFF. CDR3 bases: TGTGCCACCAGCGGAACCTCCCCGGACAGGGTCTACAATGAGCAGTTCTTC.

V usage is TRBV7-2 and J usage is TRBJ2-3, with 9 nucleotides matching TRBD2. The V segment lost 4 bases and the J segment 6 bases; nucleotides outside the gene matches: 14. The CDR3 sequence is 17 residues long. The germline V gene has CDR1 SGHTA and CDR2 FQGNSA. The DNA of the CDR3 is TGTGCCAGCAGCTCCTTCCCGCGGGGGGGGATGAGGGATACGCAGTATTTT. Amino acids: CASSSFPRGGMRDTQYF.